The sequence of this TCR beta chain was determined in a study of regulatory T cells in long-lasting Graves disease. Assembly of TCR beta libraries relied on iRepertoire HTBI primers together with Arm-PCR of CDR3 regions. TCRdb re-derived calls from the multiplex PCR reads in MiXCR, one entry per CDR3 protein. The table includes 700,000 or so distinct CDR3 sequences, around 32% detected once. There are many counts of this clonotype. The CDR3 contains 14 residues. With 3 bases removed from V and 4 bases from J, the gap between germline ends came to 12 bases. In germline, CDR1 is SGHAT, CDR2 FQNNGV. Time point indicated: persistent/refractory GD, antithyroid drugs over 5 years with positive TRAb. PBMC RNA served as the TCR library source.

The sample in question was peripheral blood mononuclear cells (PBMCs), obtained when the disease was refractory, from a patient treated with antithyroid drugs. This TCR was sampled from a female donor with Graves disease. The chain combines TRBV11-2 with TRBJ1-1, with D maybe TRBD1 (5 bases). The CDR3 bases are TGTGCCAGCAGCTTCGCAGGGCGCGGCACTGAAGCTTTCTTT. Translated: CASSFAGRGTEAFF. Full variable domain (rest looked up from reference TRBV11-2 and TRBJ1-1): EAGVAQSPRYKIIEKRQSVAFWCNPISGHATLYWYQQILGQGPKLLIQFQNNGVVDDSQLPKDRFSAERLKGVDSTLKIQPAKLEDSAVYLCASSFAGRGTEAFFGQGTRLTVV.